The sample holds a few counts of the clone carrying this TCR beta chain. This entry comes from a study of identical twins. Template switching, a step in the protocol, added a universal primer site, and cDNA carried unique molecular identifiers. TCRdb independently ran MiXCR on the 5' RACE reads; one entry per CDR3 protein. The sample contains more than 400,000 distinct CDR3 sequences, 15% of which appear only once. This CDR3 spans 14 amino acids. Per germline, CDR1 MDHEN and CDR2 SYDVKM. V was clipped by 7 bases and J by 5 bases, with 12 bases between them. These data were also filed under a second study, of yellow fever vaccine responses in identical twins.

This clonotype originated in a woman aged 18 to 35 in good health. The chain recombines TRBV28 with TRBJ1-6, with a weak D call TRBD1 (6 bases). Sample: CD4+ T cells sorted from blood. CDR3 in amino acids: CASKIDRNNSPLHF. The CDR3 coding sequence is TGTGCCAGCAAGATCGACAGGAATAATTCACCCCTCCACTTT.